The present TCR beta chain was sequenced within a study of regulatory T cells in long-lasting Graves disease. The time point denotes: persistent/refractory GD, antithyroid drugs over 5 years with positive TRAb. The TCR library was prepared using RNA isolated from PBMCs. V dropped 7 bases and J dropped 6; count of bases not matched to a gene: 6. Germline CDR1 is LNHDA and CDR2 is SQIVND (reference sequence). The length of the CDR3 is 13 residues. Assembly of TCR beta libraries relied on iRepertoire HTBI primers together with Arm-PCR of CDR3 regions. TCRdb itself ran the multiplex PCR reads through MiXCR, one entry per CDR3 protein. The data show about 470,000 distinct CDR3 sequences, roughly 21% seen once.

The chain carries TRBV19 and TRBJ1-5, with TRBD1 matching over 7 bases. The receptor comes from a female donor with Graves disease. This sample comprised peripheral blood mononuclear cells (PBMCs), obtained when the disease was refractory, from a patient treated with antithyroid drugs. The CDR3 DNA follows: TGTGCCAGTAATCTAGGGGGCGTTCAGCCCCAGCATTTT. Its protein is CASNLGGVQPQHF.